This passage covers 14 T cell receptor beta chains from one sample sequenced in a study of T cells in Graves' hyperthyroidism and ophthalmopathy. Amplification targeted TCR beta CDR3 regions from RNA transcripts. TCR CDR3 regions were first amplified by RT-PCR with HTBI primers. Via MiXCR, TCRdb re-called the multiplex PCR reads, giving one row per CDR3 protein. The table includes 640,000 or so distinct CDR3 sequences, 14% to 15% detected once. Sequenced material: blood. All receptors derive from a woman aged 40 to 50 with Graves' ophthalmopathy.

At least ten counts were recorded for this clonotype. In DNA, the CDR3 is TGTGCCTGGAGTTATCTGGACAGTCTTACCAACACCGGGGAGCTGTTTTTT. This codes for CAWSYLDSLTNTGELFF. The chain links TRBV30 to TRBJ2-2, with D tentatively TRBD1 (6 bases). This CDR3 is built from 17 residues. V was pared by 2 bases and J by 2 bases, with 18 bases between. From germline, CDR1 is GTSNPN and CDR2 SVGIG (reference sequence).

This clonotype came up a few times. This chain joins TRBV30 and TRBJ2-3; 10 positions agree with TRBD2. J gave up 4 bases and V 4 bases, and 5 bases lay outside the gene matches. Germline loops: CDR1 GTSNPN, CDR2 SVGIG (reference sequence). CDR3 length: 14 amino acids. CDR3 sequence (DNA): TGTGCCTGGACTAGCGGGGGAGCAGCAGATACGCAGTATTTT. It yields the protein CAWTSGGAADTQYF.

The V and J genes are TRBV12-3 or TRBV12-4 and TRBJ1-5, with TRBD1 matching 8 bases. V lost 3 bases and J lost 4; bases outside the gene matches: 5. CDR3 length equals 15 residues. In DNA, the CDR3 is TGTGCCAGCAGTTTCAAGACAGGGGTAAATCAGCCCCAGCATTTT. This gives the protein CASSFKTGVNQPQHF.

On this clonotype: Given the absence of the conserved phenylalanine or tryptophan at the CDR3 end, a read error is likely. V and J are TRBV15 and TRBJ2-7; D unclear. The CDR3 extends over 15 amino acids. Per germline, CDR1 LNHNV and CDR2 YYDKDF (reference sequence). Trimming removed 1 base from V and 4 bases from J, with 14 bases in between. Written as DNA, the CDR3 is TGTGCCACCAGCAGAGCCCGTGAGCCCGTTTACGAGCAGTACTGC. It is translated as CATSRAREPVYEQYC.

The V gene is TRBV15, the J gene TRBJ2-5; 9 positions match TRBD1. The CDR3 loop spans 14 amino acids. The germline V gene encodes CDR1 LNHNV and CDR2 YYDKDF (reference sequence). The V and J ends lost 3 bases and 3 bases, in that order; junction bases with no gene match: 2. The CDR3 is CATSSRDREETQYF. The CDR3 coding sequence is TGTGCCACCAGCAGCCGGGACAGGGAAGAGACCCAGTACTTC.

The V call is TRBV7-8, the J call TRBJ2-7; a possible D gene is TRBD2 (5 bases). Germline V gives CDR1 SGHVS, CDR2 FQNEAQ. Trimming took 0 bases from V and 0 from J, leaving 15 bases between them. CDR3 length: 17 residues. CDR3 DNA sequence: TGTGCCAGCAGCTTAGCACTTGATAGCGTACACTCCTACGAGCAGTACTTC. Amino acid sequence: CASSLALDSVHSYEQYF.

This chain uses TRBV28 with TRBJ2-7, with 7 nucleotides matching TRBD2. In germline, CDR1 is MDHEN, CDR2 SYDVKM. CDR3 length: 16 amino acids. The V gene end was trimmed by 6 bases and the J gene end by 3 bases; junction bases not matched to a gene: 14. CDR3 sequence (DNA): TGTGCCAGCAGACCCACAGGTGCGGGAGTCTACTACGAGCAGTACTTC. Protein product: CASRPTGAGVYYEQYF.

The J gene is TRBJ1-2, the V gene TRBV6-1; D is unclear. This CDR3 comprises 13 residues. Trimming removed 6 bases from V and 1 base from J, with 9 bases in between. Looked up from germline, CDR1 is MNHNS and CDR2 is SASEGT. As DNA, the CDR3 is TGTGCCAGCAGCACGAGCCATAACTATGGCTACACCTTC. This encodes CASSTSHNYGYTF.

This clonotype showed up many times. This chain uses TRBV11-1 with TRBJ1-1, with 7 bases aligning to TRBD1. CDR1 is SGHAT, CDR2 FQDESV, per germline (reference sequence). This CDR3 contains 16 residues. With V trimmed by 5 bases and J by 3 bases, 12 bases remained unmatched. CDR3 residues: CASSQLMGTDYTEAFF. The CDR3 region has the DNA TGTGCCAGCAGCCAGCTTATGGGGACAGACTACACTGAAGCTTTCTTT.

V is TRBV4-2 and J is TRBJ2-4; 11 nucleotides agree with TRBD2. The V segment lost 0 bases and the J segment 3 bases; nucleotides outside the gene matches: 4. The CDR3 has 17 residues. Germline V CDR1 and CDR2: LGHNA, YNFKEQ. DNA of the CDR3: TGTGCCAGCAGCCAAGATACTCTAGCGGGAGGCAAAAACATTCAGTACTTC. Protein product: CASSQDTLAGGKNIQYF.

This clonotype was seen repeatedly, ten times or more. The gene calls are TRBV28 and TRBJ2-7, with D possibly being TRBD1 or TRBD2 (5 bases each). Between the trimmed V and J ends, which lost 4 bases and 5 bases, there was a span of 6 bases. From germline, CDR1 is MDHEN and CDR2 SYDVKM. This CDR3 comprises 11 residues. The CDR3 DNA reads TGTGCCAGCAGTTGGGACGACGAGCAGTACTTC. Translating it yields CASSWDDEQYF.

The V and J genes are TRBV7-2 and TRBJ2-7, with 7 bases lining up with TRBD1. CDR1 and CDR2 from the germline V gene are SGHTA and FQGNSA. The V segment lost 3 bases and the J segment 3 bases; nucleotides outside the gene matches: 5. The CDR3 covers 14 residues. The CDR3 sequence is CASSLDRTHYEQYF. The DNA for the CDR3 is TGTGCCAGCAGCTTGGACAGGACACACTACGAGCAGTACTTC. The full variable domain, completed using reference TRBV7-2 and TRBJ2-7, is GAGVSQSPSNKVTEKGKDVELRCDPISGHTALYWYRQSLGQGLEFLIYFQGNSAPDKSGLPSDRFSAERTGGSVSTLTIQRTQQEDSAVYLCASSLDRTHYEQYFGPGTRLTVT.

This clonotype was counted between two and nine times. V and J are TRBV7-6 and TRBJ2-5; D is possibly TRBD1 (6 bases). CDR3 size: 14 residues. The V end lost 1 base, the J end lost 10 bases, and 16 bases lay between the germline ends. From germline, CDR1 is SGHVS and CDR2 FNYEAQ. CDR3: CASSLVGTTNGQYF. The CDR3 coding sequence is TGTGCCAGCAGCTTAGTTGGGACAACGAATGGCCAGTACTTC.

The table lists this clonotype with many counts. J is TRBJ2-2 and V is TRBV25-1; D remains unclear. The V end was cut by 6 bases, the J end by 0 bases, with 8 bases between. This CDR3 has 14 residues. CDR1 is MGHDK and CDR2 is SYGVNS in the germline V gene. CDR3 nucleotides: TGTGCCAGCAGAGGACGGTCGAACACCGGGGAGCTGTTTTTT. Amino acids: CASRGRSNTGELFF.